The clone carrying this TCR beta chain was seen a few times. Its antigen is as yet unknown. Germline V gene sequence: CDR1 ENHRY, CDR2 SYGVKD. The CDR3 is 16 residues long. The V gene end was trimmed by 10 bases and the J gene end by 7 bases; junction bases not matched to a gene: 16. The source of the sample is a study of T-cell reconstitution after alpha-beta-depleted transplantation in children. Study conclusions and caveats: Several patients had high TCRbeta diversity at day 60; it came from surviving recipient T cells and thymic progenitors. Once a year had passed after transplant, T-cell counts and diversity came mostly from newly produced T cells. Reports say that about two months after transplant, the alpha-beta T cells came out of several hundred graft clones that had expanded.

Unique molecular identifiers tagged the TCRbeta library. MiXCR, run by TCRdb on the PCR reads, gives a single entry per CDR3 protein. The sample consists of nearly 200,000 distinct CDR3 sequences, about 6% of them appearing once. J is TRBJ2-4 and V is TRBV10-3, with 10 bases that match TRBD2. The clonotype originates from a girl in the first two years of life with combined immunodeficiency, due to receive a stem cell transplant. Sequenced material: PBMCs, taken before TCRalphabeta/CD19-depleted stem cell transplant. The CDR3 sequence: CATGVPSGSSQNIQYF. The DNA of the CDR3 is TGTGCCACGGGGGTACCTAGCGGGAGTTCTCAGAACATTCAGTACTTC.